This T cell receptor (beta chain) was captured by sequencing in a study of T cells in women clearing cervical HPV infection. Across the study: Case blood drawn at lesion detection; control blood after infection cleared. Study outcomes and limitations: CIN3+ cases had significantly higher TCR repertoire richness than controls, but evenness did not differ.

V dropped 2 bases and J dropped 1 base, with 6 bases sitting between them. This CDR3 spans 14 amino acids. Germline assignment: CDR1 LGHDT and CDR2 YNNKEL (reference sequence). On this clone: Its target is not known. The read gets to within 3 residues of the CDR3 end, and the germline J gene fills in the rest.

TCRdb's copy holds only in-frame clones and misses some; the assay was immunoSEQ multiplex PCR. This sample's clone table lists around 39,000 clones. Sequences were obtained from blood buffy coat. This TCR was sampled from a woman between 18 and 75 years old with a cervical HPV16 infection that either progressed to CIN3+ or cleared (not recorded which). J is TRBJ1-3 and V is TRBV3-1 (or the pseudogene TRBV3-2), with D uncertain. Incomplete CDR3 DNA: TGTGCCAGCAGCCAACAGTTTTCTGGAAACACC. This encodes CASSQQFSGNT. The entire CDR3 sequence reads CASSQQFSGNTIYF.